Presented here are 23 T cell receptor beta chains from one specimen sequenced in a study of OX40 agonist ivuxolimab in advanced cancers. Using immunoSEQ multiplex PCR, the repertoire was profiled, and TCRdb retains in-frame clones only, with some absent. The table has tens of thousands of clones, roughly 94% seen once. The sequenced sample was CD4+ or CD8+ T cells sorted from blood, obtained in a trial of the OX40 agonist ivuxolimab. These receptors came from an adult with an advanced solid tumor such as melanoma, head and neck, liver or kidney cancer.

The rearrangement uses TRBV9 and TRBJ2-3; TRBD2 matches at 7 bases. The CDR3 loop spans 16 amino acids. Per the germline V gene, CDR1 is SGDLS and CDR2 is YYNGEE. Trimming took 4 bases from V and 1 from J; bases not matched to a gene: 9. The CDR3 DNA reads as TGTGCCAGCAGCCCGACGGGGGGACCCCGCACAGATACGCAGTATTTT. It codes for CASSPTGGPRTDTQYF.

The chain's CDR3 is CASSQVDSSSGANVLTF. The CDR3 DNA is TGCGCCAGCAGCCAAGTTGACAGTAGCTCTGGGGCCAACGTCCTGACTTTC. This chain links TRBV4-1 with TRBJ2-6; TRBD1 is a possible D gene (5 bases). Trimming stripped 1 base from V and 0 bases from J, with 10 bases between. This CDR3 is 17 amino acids long. CDR1 MGHRA and CDR2 YSYEKL come from the germline V gene.

In its sample, this clone was seen once. V and J are TRBV2 and TRBJ1-4, with D hard to call. V was pared by 4 bases and J by 4 bases, with 10 bases between. The CDR3 runs 14 residues. Germline CDR1 reads SNHLY; CDR2 reads FYNNEI. CDR3 sequence reads: CASSGRQHNEKLFF. The CDR3 DNA reads TGTGCCAGCAGTGGGAGGCAACATAATGAAAAACTGTTTTTT.

This chain connects TRBV19 to TRBJ1-1, with unresolved D. The CDR3 extends over 14 amino acids. Germline-derived CDR1 and CDR2 are LNHDA and SQIVND (reference sequence). Trimming removed 2 bases from V and 2 bases from J, with 9 bases in between. CDR3 sequence reads: CASSISGFNTEAFF. CDR3 bases: TGTGCCAGTAGTATAAGCGGTTTTAACACTGAAGCTTTCTTT.

This clone was counted once. CDR3 residues: CASSLGPAATNEKLFF. CDR3 DNA: TGTGCCAGCAGCTTAGGGCCCGCTGCAACTAATGAAAAACTGTTTTTT. The chain carries TRBV7-9 and TRBJ1-4; no clear D. CDR1 SEHNR and CDR2 FQNEAQ come from the germline V gene (reference sequence). This CDR3 is 16 amino acids long. The V end was cut by 1 base, the J end by 0 bases, with 9 bases between.

DNA of the CDR3: TGTGCCAGCGGCTCACGGACTAGCGGAGCGGGCGCAACTGATACGCAGTATTTT. Translating it yields CASGSRTSGAGATDTQYF. V and J are TRBV27 and TRBJ2-3; 10 bases are shared with TRBD2. Germline V lookup: CDR1 MNHEY, CDR2 SMNVEV (reference sequence). V was clipped by 8 bases and J by 6 bases; unmatched bases: 20. The CDR3 runs 18 residues.

This chain uses TRBV6-5 with TRBJ1-5, with D maybe TRBD1 (5 bases). This CDR3 contains 13 residues. V shed 4 bases and J shed 3 bases, with 7 bases lying between them. Germline CDR1 is MNHEY and CDR2 is SVGAGI. In DNA, the CDR3 is TGTGCCAGCAGTTGGGGGATCAATCAGCCCCAGCATTTT. Translating gives CASSWGINQPQHF.

The chain joins TRBV29-1 to TRBJ1-1; D is ambiguous. The V and J ends lost 8 bases and 5 bases respectively, with 12 bases between them. CDR3 length equals 11 residues. Germline V gene lookup returns CDR1 SQVTM and CDR2 ANQGSEA. The CDR3 nucleotides read TGCAGCCCTAGTTTTGGTACTGAAGCTTTCTTT. As protein: CSPSFGTEAFF. Drawing the rest from reference TRBV29-1 and TRBJ1-1, the complete variable domain is SAVISQKPSRDICQRGTSLTIQCQVDSQVTMMFWYRQQPGQSLTLIATANQGSEATYESGFVIDKFPISRPNLTFSTLTVSNMSPEDSSIYLCSPSFGTEAFFGQGTRLTVV.

V usage is TRBV28 and J usage is TRBJ1-1, with TRBD1 matching over 7 bases. The CDR3 is 17 amino acids. J lost 0 bases, V lost 2 bases, and 9 bases had no gene match. The germline CDR1 and CDR2 sequences are MDHEN and SYDVKM. The CDR3 loop reads CASSLMLGQGVNTEAFF. The CDR3 bases are TGTGCCAGCAGTTTAATGCTGGGGCAGGGGGTGAACACTGAAGCTTTCTTT.

This chain links TRBV28 with TRBJ2-7; D may be TRBD1 (5 bases). CDR3 length: 15 residues. From germline, CDR1 is MDHEN and CDR2 SYDVKM. The V and J ends lost 2 bases and 3 bases respectively, with 14 bases between them. The CDR3 DNA sequence: TGTGCCAGCAGTTTAAGGGGATCGGCCGTCTACGAGCAGTACTTC. Translation gives CASSLRGSAVYEQYF.

The chain carries TRBV11-2 and TRBJ2-7; 9 bases align to TRBD2. Germline CDR1 and CDR2: SGHAT and FQNNGV. The CDR3 consists of 16 residues. The trim removed 2 bases at V and 3 bases at J, leaving 8 bases unmatched. CDR3 sequence (DNA): TGTGCCAGCAGCTTAACTCGGACTAGCGACTTCTACGAGCAGTACTTC. It specifies CASSLTRTSDFYEQYF.

The chain uses TRBV28 and TRBJ2-7; a possible D gene is TRBD1 (5 bases). This CDR3 has 14 residues. The V gene lost 5 bases and the J gene lost 11 bases, with 22 bases spanning the gap. Germline V gene data show CDR1 as MDHEN and CDR2 as SYDVKM. The CDR3, as DNA: TGTGCCAGCAGTCCCTCTGTGGACATCCTCCGGGAGTACTTC. As protein: CASSPSVDILREYF. Supplemented by reference TRBV28 and TRBJ2-7, the full variable domain reads DVKVTQSSRYLVKRTGEKVFLECVQDMDHENMFWYRQDPGLGLRLIYFSYDVKMKEKGDIPEGYSVSREKKERFSLILESASTNQTSMYLCASSPSVDILREYFGPGTRLTVT.

This clone was found once. This rearrangement joins TRBV19 to TRBJ2-5; TRBD2 aligns across 10 bases. The V gene's germline CDR1 is LNHDA and CDR2 SQIVND (reference sequence). After removal of 7 bases from V and 4 bases from J, the junction contained 9 bases not matched to a gene. This CDR3 comprises 15 residues. The CDR3 spells CASKLSGGAVETQYF. In DNA, the CDR3 is TGTGCCAGTAAACTGAGCGGGGGGGCCGTAGAGACCCAGTACTTC.

The chain employs TRBV7-2 and TRBJ2-3; 8 nucleotides line up with TRBD2. The CDR3 sequence is 16 residues long. Germline loops: CDR1 SGHTA, CDR2 FQGNSA. V shed 1 base and J 0 bases; nucleotides not matched to a gene: 3. CDR3 sequence reads: CASSLGASGSTDTQYF. For the CDR3, the DNA is TGTGCCAGCAGCTTAGGGGCTAGCGGGAGCACAGATACGCAGTATTTT.

This chain links TRBV28 with TRBJ1-3, with 8 bases lining up with TRBD1. V lost 6 bases to trimming and J lost 6 bases; unmatched junction nucleotides: 4. Germline CDR1 MDHEN, CDR2 SYDVKM. CDR3 length: 13 residues. In DNA form, the CDR3 reads TGTGCCAGCAGCACGGGACAGGAAAACACCATATATTTT. Protein product: CASSTGQENTIYF.

This chain uses TRBV6-5 with TRBJ2-7; D assignment may be TRBD1 or TRBD2 (5 bases each). Germline assignment: CDR1 MNHEY and CDR2 SVGAGI. The CDR3 length is 13 residues. V was clipped by 7 bases and J by 6 bases, with 16 bases between them. CDR3 DNA sequence: TGTGCCAGCAAGGGGAGCGGAGGTGGCGAGCAGTACTTC. Translation: CASKGSGGGEQYF.

The rearrangement uses TRBV28 and TRBJ2-1, with TRBD1 matching 8 bases. From germline, CDR1 is MDHEN and CDR2 SYDVKM. The CDR3 is made up of 14 amino acids. Germline trimming cut 5 bases from V and 6 bases from J; bases unmatched to any gene: 6. The DNA of the CDR3 is TGTGCCAGCAGTCCGGACAGGGCGGGCAATGAGCAGTTCTTC. Encoded protein: CASSPDRAGNEQFF.

The chain uses TRBV4-1 and TRBJ2-2; no clear D gene. The CDR3 contains 11 residues. Germline lookup yields CDR1 MGHRA and CDR2 YSYEKL. Trimming took off 5 bases at V and 3 bases at J, with 1 base between the two ends. The CDR3 DNA sequence: TGCGCCAGCAGCTACACCGGGGAGCTGTTTTTT. Encoded protein: CASSYTGELFF.

V usage is TRBV7-9 and J usage is TRBJ2-7, with D possibly being TRBD2 (6 bases). The CDR3 consists of 14 residues. The V end lost 4 bases, the J end lost 3 bases, and 13 bases lay between the germline ends. Germline lookup yields CDR1 SEHNR and CDR2 FQNEAQ (reference sequence). The DNA of the CDR3 is TGTGCCAGCAGCTACCGGGACTCAGTCTACGAGCAGTACTTC. This codes for CASSYRDSVYEQYF.

This chain joins TRBV4-2 and TRBJ2-7; D is unclear. Germline CDR1 and CDR2: LGHNA and YNFKEQ. V gave up 3 bases and J gave up 3 bases, with 12 bases separating them. The CDR3 has 14 residues. For the CDR3, the DNA is TGTGCCAGCAGCCATTCCACTCGGGTCTACGAGCAGTACTTC. Encoded protein: CASSHSTRVYEQYF.

This rearrangement joins TRBV19 to TRBJ1-1; D gene uncertain. Germline V gene sequence: CDR1 LNHDA, CDR2 SQIVND (reference sequence). The CDR3 is 13 residues long. Trimming pared 1 base from V and 1 base from J, leaving 4 bases between. CDR3 nucleotides: TGTGCCAGTAGTATAGTACGGAACACTGAAGCTTTCTTT. Its translation is CASSIVRNTEAFF.

V is TRBV12-5 and J is TRBJ2-2, with D possibly TRBD1 on 7 matching bases. V lost 5 bases to trimming and J lost 6 bases, with 10 bases between them. This CDR3 is built from 13 residues. The V gene's germline CDR1 is LGHNT and CDR2 FRNRAP. The CDR3 DNA sequence: TGTGCTAGTGGTGACAGGGAGGCCGGGGAGCTGTTTTTT. Translation: CASGDREAGELFF. Full variable domain (rest looked up from reference TRBV12-5 and TRBJ2-2): DARVTQTPRHKVTEMGQEVTMRCQPILGHNTVFWYRQTMMQGLELLAYFRNRAPLDDSGMPKDRFSAEMPDATLATLKIQPSEPRDSAVYFCASGDREAGELFFGEGSRLTVL.

This clone has just a few counts. The J gene is TRBJ2-2, the V gene TRBV5-1; 8 bases map to TRBD1. The V gene end was trimmed by 0 bases and the J gene end by 6 bases; junction bases not matched to a gene: 4. Germline V gene sequence: CDR1 SGHRS, CDR2 YFSETQ. The CDR3 consists of 15 residues. The CDR3 DNA follows: TGCGCCAGCAGCTTGGGGACAGGGCTCTCCGGGGAGCTGTTTTTT. Its translation is CASSLGTGLSGELFF.